These 8 T cell receptor beta chains came from one sample sequenced in a study of cytomegalovirus exposure and HLA in healthy donors. Both 60 Vbeta primers and 13 Jbeta primers went into the PCR. The protocol was immunoSEQ multiplex PCR, while the TCRdb copy is restricted to in-frame clones and leaves out a portion. Of some 190,000 clones listed, around 77% are singletons. Source material: PBMCs. The receptor source for this set is a woman younger than 30 in good health and CMV-seronegative.

The rearrangement links TRBV11-2 to TRBJ2-7; 7 nucleotides line up with TRBD2. V lost 4 bases, J lost 3 bases, and 15 bases stayed unmatched. The CDR3 is made up of 17 amino acids. Germline V gene data show CDR1 as SGHAT and CDR2 as FQNNGV. The CDR3 region has the DNA TGTGCCAGCAGCTCCGAAACGCGGGGGACGGGACTCTACGAGCAGTACTTC. Residues: CASSSETRGTGLYEQYF.

The rearrangement links TRBV4-2 to TRBJ2-7; 8 bases are shared with TRBD2. Germline CDR1 and CDR2: LGHNA and YNFKEQ. V was clipped by 1 base and J by 0 bases; unmatched bases: 5. This CDR3 is 16 amino acids long. This CDR3 is CASSQVTGGASYEQYF. The CDR3 bases are TGTGCCAGCAGCCAAGTGACCGGGGGGGCCTCCTACGAGCAGTACTTC.

The chain couples TRBV5-6 to TRBJ1-1; 7 nucleotides line up with TRBD1. Germline values: CDR1 SGHDT, CDR2 YYEEEE. The CDR3 runs to 13 residues. Germline trimming cut 3 bases from V and 3 bases from J; bases unmatched to any gene: 2. The CDR3 loop reads CASSYDRDTEAFF. CDR3 DNA: TGTGCCAGCAGCTATGACAGGGACACTGAAGCTTTCTTT.

This clone came up a few times. V is TRBV7-8 and J is TRBJ2-7; D may be TRBD2 (7 bases). CDR3 size: 14 residues. CDR1 and CDR2 (germline): SGHVS, FQNEAQ. Trimming removed 5 bases at V and 3 bases at J, with 14 bases between. CDR3: CASSLRGGIYEQYF. The CDR3 DNA reads as TGTGCCAGCAGCCTTAGGGGGGGGATCTACGAGCAGTACTTC.

In DNA form, the CDR3 reads TGTGCCAGCAGCCAAGATCTGAACACCGGGGAGCTGTTTTTT. Residues: CASSQDLNTGELFF. The gene calls are TRBV14 and TRBJ2-2; D uncertain. The length of the CDR3 is 14 residues. Trimming removed 0 bases from V and 1 base from J, with 3 bases in between. The germline CDR1 and CDR2 sequences are SGHDN and FVKESK.

V usage is TRBV19 and J usage is TRBJ1-1, with 9 nucleotides matching TRBD1. Germline lookup yields CDR1 LNHDA and CDR2 SQIVND (reference sequence). J was trimmed by 1 base and V by 4 bases; bases with no gene match: 4. The CDR3 totals 15 residues. The CDR3 nucleotides read TGTGCCAGTAGTACTACAGGGGGCGCGAACACTGAAGCTTTCTTT. This translates into CASSTTGGANTEAFF.

This sequence joins TRBV11-2 and TRBJ1-2; 7 positions agree with TRBD1. The germline V gene has CDR1 SGHAT and CDR2 FQNNGV. Trimming removed 5 bases from V and 6 bases from J; junction bases left unmatched: 6. CDR3 size: 13 residues. CDR3: CASSDGQVDGYTF. The CDR3 bases are TGTGCCAGCAGCGACGGACAGGTAGATGGCTACACCTTC.

The chain employs TRBV5-4 and TRBJ2-3, with 8 nucleotides matching TRBD1. With 4 bases clipped from V and 1 base from J, the junction kept 8 bases outside the gene matches. CDR1 SGHNT and CDR2 YYREEE come from the germline V gene (reference sequence). This CDR3 has 16 amino acids. This CDR3 is CASSVLDRGGTDTQYF. The CDR3 DNA reads TGTGCCAGCAGCGTACTCGACAGGGGTGGCACAGATACGCAGTATTTT.